This T cell receptor beta chain stems from a study of OX40 agonist ivuxolimab in advanced cancers. Study details: Ivuxolimab, which patients received intravenously every 2 weeks, was dosed at 0.01 to 10 mg/kg.

Profiled with immunoSEQ multiplex PCR; TCRdb holds only in-frame clones, not every one. The sample includes approximately 71,000 clones, 80% to 85% of them seen just once. This sample comprised CD4+ or CD8+ T cells sorted from blood, obtained in a trial of the OX40 agonist ivuxolimab. The receptor was isolated from an adult with an advanced solid tumor such as melanoma, head and neck, liver or kidney cancer.

As DNA, the CDR3 is TGTGCCAGCAGCTTATCCTCCGGGACCTTCAATCAGCCCCAGCATTTT. Its protein product is CASSLSSGTFNQPQHF. The rearrangement joins TRBV7-2 to TRBJ1-5; the D gene is possibly TRBD1 (5 bases). Trimming pared 2 bases from V and 3 bases from J, leaving 14 bases between. The CDR3 spans 16 residues. Germline V gene lookup returns CDR1 SGHTA and CDR2 FQGNSA. Drawing the rest from reference TRBV7-2 and TRBJ1-5, the complete variable domain is GAGVSQSPSNKVTEKGKDVELRCDPISGHTALYWYRQSLGQGLEFLIYFQGNSAPDKSGLPSDRFSAERTGGSVSTLTIQRTQQEDSAVYLCASSLSSGTFNQPQHFGDGTRLSIL.